A single sample gave rise to the 15 T cell receptor beta chains below, sequenced in a study of shared clonotypes between healthy human individuals. The data were produced by immunoSEQ multiplex PCR, yet TCRdb's version contains in-frame clones alone and is incomplete. The repertoire holds around 500,000 clones, 60% to 85% seen once, with 10% to 15% in the top ten. The source material was PBMCs. The source is a woman in her thirties or forties in good health. Some clones in this sample may be carry-over from other donors' samples.

The count of this clone is one. The chain employs TRBV28 and TRBJ2-5, with D perhaps TRBD1 (6 bases). The CDR3 has 15 amino acids. Looked up from germline, CDR1 is MDHEN and CDR2 is SYDVKM. V lost 4 bases and J 1 base, leaving 13 bases between the germline ends. CDR3 protein: CASSWGWTAQETQYF. In nucleotides, the CDR3 is TGTGCCAGCAGTTGGGGGTGGACAGCCCAAGAGACCCAGTACTTC.

For this clone: This CDR3 is also generated by other DNA sequences in the sample. The V and J genes are TRBV15 and TRBJ1-3, with D maybe TRBD1 (5 bases). V was trimmed by 0 bases and J by 0 bases, leaving 6 bases between them. This CDR3 comprises 15 residues. Germline V gene data show CDR1 as LNHNV and CDR2 as YYDKDF (reference sequence). The CDR3 loop reads CATSRDGGSGNTIYF. Written as DNA, the CDR3 is TGTGCCACCAGCAGAGATGGGGGCTCTGGAAACACCATATATTTT.

This clone was recorded only once. Other DNA sequences from this sample encode an identical CDR3 as well. J is TRBJ2-5 and V is TRBV5-1, with D uncertain. Germline V gene lookup returns CDR1 SGHRS and CDR2 YFSETQ. The ends were cut back, 0 bases at V and 3 bases at J, with 6 bases in the middle. The CDR3 is 13 amino acids. The CDR3 nucleotides read TGCGCCAGCAGCTTGGGTGGTGAAGAGACCCAGTACTTC. This gives the protein CASSLGGEETQYF.

This rearrangement joins TRBV28 to TRBJ2-1; TRBD1 matches at 8 bases. V lost 2 bases, J lost 8 bases, and 8 bases stayed unmatched. The CDR3 runs to 15 residues. CDR1 and CDR2 (germline): MDHEN, SYDVKM. In nucleotides, the CDR3 is TGTGCCAGCAGTTTAGGGACAGGCCCGAGCGATGAGCAGTTCTTC. As protein: CASSLGTGPSDEQFF.

In its sample, this clone was seen once. This sequence joins TRBV5-6 and TRBJ2-7; TRBD1 matches 7 bases. Germline loops: CDR1 SGHDT, CDR2 YYEEEE. The CDR3 runs to 13 residues. V shed 4 bases, J shed 5 bases, and the junction held 6 bases outside the gene matches. In DNA, the CDR3 is TGTGCCAGCAGCCCAAACGACAGGGACGAGCAGTACTTC. Translated, it gives CASSPNDRDEQYF.

The chain employs TRBV27 and TRBJ1-5, with no clear D. Germline CDR1 is MNHEY and CDR2 is SMNVEV (reference sequence). The V end was cut by 4 bases, the J end by 5 bases, with 6 bases between. There are 12 residues in the CDR3. CDR3 protein: CASSSPYQPQHF. CDR3 nucleotide sequence: TGTGCCAGCAGTTCACCTTATCAGCCCCAGCATTTT.

The chain has TRBV29-1 and TRBJ2-1; D unclear. This CDR3 is built from 11 residues. From germline, CDR1 is SQVTM and CDR2 ANQGSEA. Trimming took off 6 bases at V and 5 bases at J, with 8 bases between the two ends. The CDR3 region is CSVRYHNEQFF. The CDR3 region has the DNA TGCAGCGTCCGGTATCACAATGAGCAGTTCTTC.

This clone showed up just once. The gene calls are TRBV5-1 and TRBJ2-3, with D hard to call. V was cut by 4 bases and J by 1 base, with 7 bases left in between. Germline V gene data show CDR1 as SGHRS and CDR2 as YFSETQ. CDR3 length: 13 residues. The CDR3 coding sequence is TGCGCCAGCAGCAGCCAGGGCACAGATACGCAGTATTTT. Its translation is CASSSQGTDTQYF.

Concerning this clone: Different DNA sequences within this sample yield the same CDR3. V usage is TRBV15 and J usage is TRBJ2-7; possibly TRBD2 for D (6 bases). CDR1 and CDR2 (germline): LNHNV, YYDKDF (reference sequence). CDR3 length: 14 residues. V lost 0 bases and J lost 2, with 8 bases in between. CDR3 nucleotide sequence: TGTGCCACCAGCAGAGACCGCGGGACCTACGAGCAGTACTTC. Its translation: CATSRDRGTYEQYF.

The genes are TRBV6-5 and TRBJ1-5, with D possibly matching TRBD1 (6 bases). The germline V gene has CDR1 MNHEY and CDR2 SVGAGI. This CDR3 region has 15 residues. The ends were cut back, 7 bases at V and 2 bases at J, with 15 bases in the middle. Here the CDR3 reads CASKLTPGGNQPQHF. The DNA of the CDR3 is TGTGCCAGCAAGTTAACTCCAGGGGGCAATCAGCCCCAGCATTTT.

This chain links TRBV27 with TRBJ2-7, with 11 nucleotides matching TRBD2. With V trimmed by 6 bases and J by 6 bases, 16 bases remained unmatched. Germline CDR1 is MNHEY and CDR2 is SMNVEV (reference sequence). CDR3 length: 17 residues. The DNA of the CDR3 is TGTGCCAGCAGGGGGGGATTGGTAGCGGGAGGGCAGCTCGAGCAGTACTTC. Its protein is CASRGGLVAGGQLEQYF.

The gene calls are TRBV7-8 and TRBJ2-1, with D possibly being TRBD2 (5 bases). With 3 bases removed from V and 8 bases from J, the gap between germline ends came to 11 bases. The germline V gene has CDR1 SGHVS and CDR2 FQNEAQ. The CDR3 has 13 residues. The CDR3 DNA is TGTGCCAGCAGCTTCATGGACTTCTATGAGCAGTTCTTC. Translation: CASSFMDFYEQFF.

The chain uses TRBV7-9 and TRBJ2-5; D unresolved. The J call may be faulty, since TRBJ2-7 better matches the DNA end. Germline assignment: CDR1 SEHNR and CDR2 FQNEAQ (reference sequence). The CDR3 runs 17 residues. The DNA for the CDR3 is TGTGCCAGCAGCCCAAGCGATCGGAGCCCGAAATCCTACGAGCAGTACTTC. It translates to CASSPSDRSPKSYEQYF.

The rearrangement joins TRBV7-2 to TRBJ1-2; a weak D match, TRBD1 (6 bases). From germline, CDR1 is SGHTA and CDR2 FQGNSA. V was trimmed by 6 bases and J by 8 bases, leaving 16 bases between them. This CDR3 contains 13 residues. The CDR3 sequence: CASSSDRMVGYTF. CDR3 DNA: TGTGCCAGCAGTTCTGACAGGATGGTGGGCTACACCTTC.

The chain recombines TRBV28 with TRBJ2-1, with D possibly TRBD2 on 7 matching bases. Trimming took off 7 bases at V and 10 bases at J, with 20 bases between the two ends. Germline V gives CDR1 MDHEN, CDR2 SYDVKM. The CDR3 loop spans 14 amino acids. In nucleotides, the CDR3 is TGTGCCAGCACCTGGGGGGCGGGGGTCGTGGAGCAGTTCTTC. Protein: CASTWGAGVVEQFF.